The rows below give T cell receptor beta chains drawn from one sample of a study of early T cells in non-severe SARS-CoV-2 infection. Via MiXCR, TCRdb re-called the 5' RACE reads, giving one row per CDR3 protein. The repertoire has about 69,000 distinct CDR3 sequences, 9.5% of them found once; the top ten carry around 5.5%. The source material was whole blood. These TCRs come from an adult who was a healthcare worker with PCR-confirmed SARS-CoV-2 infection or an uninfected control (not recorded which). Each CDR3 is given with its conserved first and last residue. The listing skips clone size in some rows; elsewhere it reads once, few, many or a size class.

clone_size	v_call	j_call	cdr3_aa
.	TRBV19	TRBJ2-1	CASSMLTGAADGNEQFF
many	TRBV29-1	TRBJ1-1	CSVEDWDRGPEAFF
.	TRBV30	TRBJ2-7	CAWSPQAYEQYF
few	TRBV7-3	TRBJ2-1	CASSSSGTNNEQFF
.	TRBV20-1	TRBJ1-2	CSARDSWGYGYTF
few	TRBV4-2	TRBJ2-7	CASSQDLPGLAADEQYF
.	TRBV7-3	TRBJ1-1	CASSPTPGLTSEAFF
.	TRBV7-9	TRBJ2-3	CASSFLAEYTDTQYF
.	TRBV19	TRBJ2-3	CASNWGRRTDTQYF
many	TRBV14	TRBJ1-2	CASSHSDNYGYTF
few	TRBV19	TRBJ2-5	CASIKRADPGETQYF
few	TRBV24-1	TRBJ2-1	CATSDFAGGTYNEQFF
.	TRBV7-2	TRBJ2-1	CASSFPLGAANNEQFF
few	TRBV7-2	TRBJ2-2	CASNFNDRELFF
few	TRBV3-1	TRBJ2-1	CASSQDFPSSVQFF
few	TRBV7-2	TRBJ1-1	CASRISGPAEAFF
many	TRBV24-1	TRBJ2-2	CATSDHRTGLSRELFF
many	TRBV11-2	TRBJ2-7	CASSQGQFYEQYF
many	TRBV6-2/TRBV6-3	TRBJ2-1	CASSPYWEQFF
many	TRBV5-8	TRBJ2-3	CASTRFEGVDTQYF
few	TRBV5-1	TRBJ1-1	CASCLDRRTDRQNTEAFF
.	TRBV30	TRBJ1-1	CAWSLGQGENTEAFF
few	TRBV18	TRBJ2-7	CASSPLAGAESYEQYF
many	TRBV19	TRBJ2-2	CASSPRARVGTGELFF
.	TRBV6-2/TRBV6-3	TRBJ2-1	CASRPYSYNEQFF
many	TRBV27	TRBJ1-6	CASSLRGSPLHF
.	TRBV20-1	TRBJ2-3	CSAGTSGGSTDTQYF
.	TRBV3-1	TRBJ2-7	CASSDRASSYEQYF
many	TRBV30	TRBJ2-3	CAWDRGLSTDTQYF
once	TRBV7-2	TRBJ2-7	CASSMPGTSGPLYEQYF
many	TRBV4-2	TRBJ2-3	CASSHSGPGGGDTQYF
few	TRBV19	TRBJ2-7	CASSPRPRPGGSYEQYF
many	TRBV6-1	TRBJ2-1	CASSRDIDNEQFF
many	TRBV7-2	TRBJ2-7	CASSLQGRSYEQYF
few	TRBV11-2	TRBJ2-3	CASSSGMVTDTQYF
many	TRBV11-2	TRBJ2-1	CASSSIRGNEQFF
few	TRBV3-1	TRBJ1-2	CASSPDSQGYTF
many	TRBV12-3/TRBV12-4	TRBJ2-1	CASSPDRAGEFF
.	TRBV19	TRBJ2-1	CASSIRENLGQFF
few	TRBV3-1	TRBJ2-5	CASSRLEGKETQYF
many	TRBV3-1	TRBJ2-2	CASSQDAARGELFF
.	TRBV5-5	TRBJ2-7	CASSLAYTPGQGEQYF
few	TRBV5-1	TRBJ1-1	CASSSGQNTEAFF
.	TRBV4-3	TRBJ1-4	CTSSQGHRLNEKLFF
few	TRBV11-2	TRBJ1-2	CASSLGGDYGYTF